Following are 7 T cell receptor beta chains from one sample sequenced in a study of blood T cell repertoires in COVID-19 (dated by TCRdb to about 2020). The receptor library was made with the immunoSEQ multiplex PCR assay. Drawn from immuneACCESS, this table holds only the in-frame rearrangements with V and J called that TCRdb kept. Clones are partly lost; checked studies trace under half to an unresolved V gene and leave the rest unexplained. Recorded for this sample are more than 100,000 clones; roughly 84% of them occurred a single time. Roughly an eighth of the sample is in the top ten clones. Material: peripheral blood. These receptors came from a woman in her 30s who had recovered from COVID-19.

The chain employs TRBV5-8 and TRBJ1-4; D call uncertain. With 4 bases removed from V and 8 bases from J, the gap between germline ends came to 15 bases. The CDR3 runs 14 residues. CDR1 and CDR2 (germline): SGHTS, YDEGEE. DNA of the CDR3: TGTGCCAGCAGCCGGGGAAGCCCTGGGGAAAAACTGTTTTTT. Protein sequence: CASSRGSPGEKLFF.

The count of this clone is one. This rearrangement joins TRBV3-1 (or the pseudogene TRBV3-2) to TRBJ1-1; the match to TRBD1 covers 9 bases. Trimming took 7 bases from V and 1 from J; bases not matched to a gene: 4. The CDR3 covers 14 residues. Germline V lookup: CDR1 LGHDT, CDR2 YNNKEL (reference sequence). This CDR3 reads CASTSGQGNTEAFF. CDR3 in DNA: TGTGCCAGCACCTCGGGACAGGGGAACACTGAAGCTTTCTTT.

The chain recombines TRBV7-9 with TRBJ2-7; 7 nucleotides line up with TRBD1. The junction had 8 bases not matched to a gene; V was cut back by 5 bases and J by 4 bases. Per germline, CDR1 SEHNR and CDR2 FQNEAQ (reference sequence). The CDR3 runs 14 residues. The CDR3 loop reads CASSLTRGFYEQYF. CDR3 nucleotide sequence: TGTGCCAGCAGCCTCACCAGGGGGTTTTACGAGCAGTACTTC.

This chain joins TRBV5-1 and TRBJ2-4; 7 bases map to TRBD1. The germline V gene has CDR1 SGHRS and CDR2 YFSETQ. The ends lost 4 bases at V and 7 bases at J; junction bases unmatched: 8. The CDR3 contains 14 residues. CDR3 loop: CASSARDSVNIQYF. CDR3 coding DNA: TGCGCCAGCAGCGCCCGGGACAGCGTTAACATTCAGTACTTC. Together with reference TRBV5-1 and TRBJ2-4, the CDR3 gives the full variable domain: KAGVTQTPRYLIKTRGQQVTLSCSPISGHRSVSWYQQTPGQGLQFLFEYFSETQRNKGNFPGRFSGRQFSNSRSEMNVSTLELGDSALYLCASSARDSVNIQYFGAGTRLSVL.

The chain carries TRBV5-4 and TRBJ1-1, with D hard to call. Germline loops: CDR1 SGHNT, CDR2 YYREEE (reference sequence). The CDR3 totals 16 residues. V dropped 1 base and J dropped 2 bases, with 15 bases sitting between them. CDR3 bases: TGTGCCAGCAGCTTGACGAATATAGCGGTTAACACTGAAGCTTTCTTT. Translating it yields CASSLTNIAVNTEAFF.

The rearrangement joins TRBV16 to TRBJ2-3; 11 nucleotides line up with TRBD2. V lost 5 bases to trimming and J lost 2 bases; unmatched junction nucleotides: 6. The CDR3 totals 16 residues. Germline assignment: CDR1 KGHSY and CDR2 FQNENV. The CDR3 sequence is CASSVRTSGFTDTQYF. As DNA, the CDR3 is TGTGCCAGCAGCGTCCGGACTAGCGGGTTCACAGATACGCAGTATTTT. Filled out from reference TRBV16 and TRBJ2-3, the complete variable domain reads GEEVAQTPKHLVRGEGQKAKLYCAPIKGHSYVFWYQQVLKNEFKFLISFQNENVFDETGMPKERFSAKCLPNSPCSLEIQATKLEDSAVYFCASSVRTSGFTDTQYFGPGTRLTVL.

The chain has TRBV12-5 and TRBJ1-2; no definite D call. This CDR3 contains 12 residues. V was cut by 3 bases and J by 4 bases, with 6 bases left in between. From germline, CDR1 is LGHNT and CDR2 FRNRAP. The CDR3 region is CASGFLPYGYTF. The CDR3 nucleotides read TGTGCTAGTGGTTTCCTTCCCTATGGCTACACCTTC.